The clone carrying this T cell receptor (beta chain) was picked up one time. What it binds is unknown. These data come from a study of shared clonotypes between healthy human individuals. Study background: Each donor had three CD4 naive, three CD4 memory, two CD8 naive and one CD8 memory plate. General observations from the study: What rarefaction showed was incomplete sorted-subset sequencing despite large depth. Read depth was anticipated to influence clonotype sharing among donors.

With 2 bases removed from V and 7 bases from J, the gap between germline ends came to 15 bases. This CDR3 contains 14 residues. Germline V gene sequence: CDR1 GTSNPN, CDR2 SVGIG (reference sequence). Some clones are missing from TCRdb's copy, which holds only in-frame ones; the method was immunoSEQ multiplex PCR. The sample contains about 2.3 million clones, 85% to 95% of which appear only once. The receptor was derived from a man younger than 30 in good health. Some clones in this sample may be carry-over from other donors' samples. This chain connects TRBV30 to TRBJ2-4, with D perhaps being TRBD1 or TRBD2 (6 bases each). The specimen sequenced was naive CD4+ T cells from PBMCs. Subset here: CD45RA+ positively selected. The CDR3 protein is CAWSPEGGWNIQYF. The CDR3 bases are TGTGCCTGGAGTCCCGAGGGGGGCTGGAACATTCAGTACTTC.